These 20 T cell receptor beta chains share one sample of origin, sequenced in a study of blood T cell repertoires in COVID-19. TCRdb keeps only in-frame clones here, not all; method: immunoSEQ multiplex PCR. The sample has approximately 100,000 clones, approximately 91% seen once. Sequenced sample: peripheral blood. The receptors shown here come from a middle-aged man with acute or convalescent COVID-19.

Turning to this clone: The same CDR3 arises from other DNA sequences in this sample as well. The genes are TRBV5-1 and TRBJ1-1, with D uncertain. The CDR3 runs to 13 residues. CDR1 SGHRS and CDR2 YFSETQ come from the germline V gene. V lost 2 bases, J lost 2 bases, and 7 bases lay in between. In DNA form, the CDR3 reads TGCGCCAGCAGCTTCGAGGGTAACACTGAAGCTTTCTTT. This gives the protein CASSFEGNTEAFF.

The chain has TRBV19 and TRBJ2-1; D unresolved. V lost 6 bases, J lost 0 bases, and 9 bases lay in between. CDR3 length: 14 amino acids. Germline values: CDR1 LNHDA, CDR2 SQIVND (reference sequence). The CDR3 DNA is TGTGCCAGTAGCCAACAAGACTCCTACAATGAGCAGTTCTTC. This gives the protein CASSQQDSYNEQFF.

The chain has TRBV6-5 and TRBJ1-1; tentatively, D is TRBD1 (6 bases). V was trimmed by 7 bases and J by 4 bases, leaving 19 bases between them. Germline-derived CDR1 and CDR2 are MNHEY and SVGAGI. The CDR3 is made up of 15 amino acids. CDR3 nucleotides: TGTGCCAGCAATCATCCCCTGGGAGGGGGCACTGAAGCTTTCTTT. Its protein is CASNHPLGGGTEAFF.

The V and J genes are TRBV29-1 and TRBJ1-1; D ambiguous. In germline, CDR1 is SQVTM, CDR2 ANQGSEA. There are 14 residues in the CDR3. V was shortened by 4 bases and J by 4 bases, with 16 bases between the two germline ends. CDR3 in DNA: TGCAGCGTTGTGGGCAGAGTTGATGGCACTGAAGCTTTCTTT. It encodes CSVVGRVDGTEAFF.

The J gene is TRBJ1-4, the V gene TRBV27; 10 nucleotides line up with TRBD1. Germline values: CDR1 MNHEY, CDR2 SMNVEV (reference sequence). Trimming at V came to 5 bases and at J to 4 bases, leaving 10 bases not matched to a gene. The CDR3 spans 17 residues. The CDR3 spells CASSTPGQGRVNEKLFF. The CDR3, as DNA: TGTGCCAGCAGTACGCCGGGACAGGGGAGGGTTAATGAAAAACTGTTTTTT.

CDR3 nucleotide sequence: TGTGCCAGCAGCCGAACCGGGACAGGACTCTGGGCCCAGCATTTT. Translated: CASSRTGTGLWAQHF. This rearrangement joins TRBV3-1 (or the pseudogene TRBV3-2) to TRBJ1-5; 8 nucleotides line up with TRBD1. The CDR3 spans 15 residues. J gave up 11 bases and V 4 bases, and 13 bases lay outside the gene matches. CDR1 is LGHDT and CDR2 is YNNKEL in the germline V gene (reference sequence).

This chain connects TRBV12-5 to TRBJ2-1; D perhaps matches TRBD2 (5 bases). This CDR3 region has 18 residues. Trimming stripped 2 bases from V and 0 bases from J, with 17 bases between. Germline CDR1 is LGHNT and CDR2 is FRNRAP. The DNA for the CDR3 is TGTGCTAGTGGTTTGTCCAGTCTCGGGGAAAACTCCTACAATGAGCAGTTCTTC. Protein: CASGLSSLGENSYNEQFF.

CDR3 sequence (DNA): TGTGCCAGCAGTGACTCTACTGCGGGGGGGTCCACAGATACGCAGTATTTT. Translation gives CASSDSTAGGSTDTQYF. This chain connects TRBV6-4 to TRBJ2-3, with 9 bases that match TRBD2. The CDR3 has 17 amino acids. V lost 0 bases and J lost 2; bases outside the gene matches: 6. The germline gives CDR1 MRHNA, CDR2 SNTAGT.

The V and J genes are TRBV6-5 and TRBJ2-7; D is possibly TRBD1 (6 bases). The germline V and J ends were trimmed by 4 bases and 7 bases, with 11 bases remaining between them. This CDR3 region has 12 residues. Germline V gene sequence: CDR1 MNHEY, CDR2 SVGAGI. In DNA form, the CDR3 reads TGTGCCAGCAGTTCCCCGACAGGTGAGCAGTACTTC. This sequence encodes CASSSPTGEQYF.

This chain uses TRBV18 with TRBJ1-1; D is unresolved. Germline V CDR1 and CDR2: KGHSH, LQKENI. Deletions cut 3 bases from V and 1 base from J, with 6 bases between. The CDR3 is 13 residues long. The CDR3 spells CASSPSQNTEAFF. The CDR3 region has the DNA TGTGCCAGCTCACCGAGCCAGAACACTGAAGCTTTCTTT.

In this sample, this clone turned up once. The V call is TRBV4-1, the J call TRBJ1-4; the D is unclear. The CDR3 loop spans 17 amino acids. V was pared by 0 bases and J by 0 bases, with 11 bases between. Looked up from germline, CDR1 is MGHRA and CDR2 is YSYEKL. Written as DNA, the CDR3 is TGCGCCAGCAGCCAAGATCGAGGGAGATCAACTAATGAAAAACTGTTTTTT. This sequence encodes CASSQDRGRSTNEKLFF.

The chain couples TRBV6-4 to TRBJ1-2, with 9 bases fitting TRBD1. Per the germline V gene, CDR1 is MRHNA and CDR2 is SNTAGT. Trimming removed 7 bases from V and 7 bases from J; junction bases left unmatched: 13. This CDR3 is built from 15 residues. CDR3 region: CASTPGQGSVGGYTF. The CDR3 DNA follows: TGTGCCAGCACCCCGGGACAGGGTAGCGTTGGTGGCTACACCTTC.

The chain combines TRBV15 with TRBJ1-5, with 8 bases identical to TRBD1. The V segment lost 1 base and the J segment 4 bases; nucleotides outside the gene matches: 6. Germline CDR1 LNHNV, CDR2 YYDKDF (reference sequence). This CDR3 contains 16 residues. The CDR3 sequence is CATSRAGGQGNQPQHF. CDR3 bases: TGTGCCACCAGCAGAGCAGGTGGACAGGGAAATCAGCCCCAGCATTTT.

The V call is TRBV7-2, the J call TRBJ2-2; no reliable D call. V lost 2 bases and J 4 bases, leaving 11 bases between the germline ends. Germline loops: CDR1 SGHTA, CDR2 FQGNSA. This CDR3 has 15 amino acids. The CDR3 nucleotides read TGTGCCAGCAGCTTAATAGCCTCTAGCACCGGGGAGCTGTTTTTT. Translating it yields CASSLIASSTGELFF.

This clone was seen only once. The V call is TRBV18, the J call TRBJ2-7; 7 bases are a match to TRBD1. There are 15 residues in the CDR3. The germline V gene encodes CDR1 KGHSH and CDR2 LQKENI. V shed 3 bases and J 4 bases; nucleotides not matched to a gene: 9. DNA for the CDR3: TGTGCCAGCTCACCTAGCGTAGACAGGGTATACGAGCAGTACTTC. Protein sequence: CASSPSVDRVYEQYF.

The V and J genes are TRBV18 and TRBJ1-5; weak D call: TRBD1 (6 bases). CDR1 is KGHSH and CDR2 is LQKENI in the germline V gene. The CDR3 totals 14 residues. Trimming removed 3 bases from V and 5 bases from J, with 11 bases in between. This CDR3 is CASSPTGIYQPQHF. The CDR3 nucleotides read TGTGCCAGCTCACCTACAGGGATTTATCAGCCCCAGCATTTT.

This chain connects TRBV7-9 to TRBJ1-3; D is possibly TRBD1 (5 bases). Germline CDR1 and CDR2: SEHNR and FQNEAQ (reference sequence). CDR3 length equals 15 residues. Trimming shortened V by 5 bases and J by 4 bases, and 15 bases separated the two germline ends. CDR3 loop: CASSAQLGHGNTIYF. The CDR3 region has the DNA TGTGCCAGCAGCGCACAATTAGGACACGGAAACACCATATATTTT.

V and J are TRBV4-1 and TRBJ1-5; D gene unclear. Trimming took 1 base from V and 3 from J, leaving 10 bases between them. The germline V gene has CDR1 MGHRA and CDR2 YSYEKL. The CDR3 contains 15 residues. The CDR3 region has the DNA TGCGCCAGCAGCCAAGGAGAGGTCACCAATCAGCCCCAGCATTTT. Protein: CASSQGEVTNQPQHF.

The rearrangement links TRBV30 to TRBJ1-2; D unclear. The CDR3 has 13 amino acids. V was shortened by 0 bases and J by 0 bases, with 5 bases between the two germline ends. Germline values: CDR1 GTSNPN, CDR2 SVGIG (reference sequence). CDR3: CAWSVIANYGYTF. As DNA, the CDR3 is TGTGCCTGGAGTGTAATAGCTAACTATGGCTACACCTTC.

V is TRBV28 and J is TRBJ2-6; unclear D gene. V was pared by 1 base and J by 4 bases, with 17 bases between. The CDR3 extends over 18 amino acids. Per germline, CDR1 MDHEN and CDR2 SYDVKM. This CDR3 reads CASSLYEVAVVGANVLTF. The CDR3 DNA reads as TGTGCCAGCAGTTTATATGAGGTTGCAGTGGTAGGGGCCAACGTCCTGACTTTC.